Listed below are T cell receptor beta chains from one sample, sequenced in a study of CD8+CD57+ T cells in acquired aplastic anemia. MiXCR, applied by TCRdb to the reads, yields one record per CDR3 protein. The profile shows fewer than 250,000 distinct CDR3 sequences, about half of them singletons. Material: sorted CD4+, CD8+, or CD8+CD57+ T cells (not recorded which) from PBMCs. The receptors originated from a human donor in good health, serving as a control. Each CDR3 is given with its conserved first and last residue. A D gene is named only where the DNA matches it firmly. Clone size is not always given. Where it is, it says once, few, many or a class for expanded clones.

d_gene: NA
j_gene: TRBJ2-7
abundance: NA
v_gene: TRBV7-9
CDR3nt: TGTGCCAGCAGCTTAAGCCGGACAGCGGACGGGCAGTACTTC
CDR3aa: CASSLSRTADGQYF

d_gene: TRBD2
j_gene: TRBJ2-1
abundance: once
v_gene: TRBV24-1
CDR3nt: TGTGCCAGCAGTCTGGGACTAGATTATTACAATGAGCAGTTCTTC
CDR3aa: CASSLGLDYYNEQFF

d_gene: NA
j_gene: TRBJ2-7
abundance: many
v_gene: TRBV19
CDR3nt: TGTGCCAGTACCGCGGACGGTTCCTACGAGCAGTACTTC
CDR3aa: CASTADGSYEQYF

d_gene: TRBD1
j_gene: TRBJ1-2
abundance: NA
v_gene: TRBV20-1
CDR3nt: TGCAGTGCGCGAGGACAGGGGTTAGGTGGCTACACCTTC
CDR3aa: CSARGQGLGGYTF

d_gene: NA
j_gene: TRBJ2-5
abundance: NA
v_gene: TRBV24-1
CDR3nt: TGTGCCACCAGTGAAGGGACCCAGTACTTC
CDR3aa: CATSEGTQYF

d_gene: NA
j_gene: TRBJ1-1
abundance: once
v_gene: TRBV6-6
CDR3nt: TGTGCCAGCAGTTCCCTAGGGAGGACTGAAGCTTTCTTT
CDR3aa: CASSSLGRTEAFF

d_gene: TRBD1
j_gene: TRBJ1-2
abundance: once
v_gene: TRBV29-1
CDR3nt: TGCAGCGTTCGGCCCGGGACAGGGGCATGGTACTATGCCTACACCTTC
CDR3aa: CSVRPGTGAWYYAYTF

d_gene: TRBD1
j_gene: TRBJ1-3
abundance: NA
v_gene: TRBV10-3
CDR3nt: TGTGCCAGCCGAGGCCGGGACAGCTCTGGAAACACCATATATTTT
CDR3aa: CASRGRDSSGNTIYF

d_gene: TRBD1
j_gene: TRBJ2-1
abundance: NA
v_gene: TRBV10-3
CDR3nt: TGTGCCATCAGCGAAACCGGGACAGGGGGTATGAACAATGAGCAGTTCTTC
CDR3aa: CAISETGTGGMNNEQFF

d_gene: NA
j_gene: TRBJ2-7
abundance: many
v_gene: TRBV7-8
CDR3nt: TGTGCCAGCAGCCTCTGGCAACGAGGGAACTACGAGCAGTACTTC
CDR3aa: CASSLWQRGNYEQYF

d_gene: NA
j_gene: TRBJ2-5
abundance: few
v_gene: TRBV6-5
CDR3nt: TGTGCCAGCAGTTATATAAGGGGGGGGGGACTCCAAGGGACCCAGTACTTC
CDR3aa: CASSYIRGGGLQGTQYF

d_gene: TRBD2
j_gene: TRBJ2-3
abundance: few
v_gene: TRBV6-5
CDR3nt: TGTGCCATCAGTGATTCTAGCGGGGGGCCACGCCCCGATACGCAGTATTTT
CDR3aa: CAISDSSGGPRPDTQYF

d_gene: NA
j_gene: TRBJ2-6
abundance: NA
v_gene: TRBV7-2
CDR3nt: TGTGCCAGCAGCTTATCCTCAGGGTCTGGGGCCAACGTCCTGACTTTC
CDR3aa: CASSLSSGSGANVLTF

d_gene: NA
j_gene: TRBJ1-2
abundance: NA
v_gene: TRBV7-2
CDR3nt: TGTGCCAGCAGCCAGACTGACAGGCGGGGAAGCGGCTACACCTTC
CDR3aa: CASSQTDRRGSGYTF

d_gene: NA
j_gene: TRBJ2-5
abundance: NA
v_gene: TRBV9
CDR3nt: TGTGCCAGCAGCGTTTCTTGGCAGGGGCAAGAGACCCAGTACTTC
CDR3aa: CASSVSWQGQETQYF

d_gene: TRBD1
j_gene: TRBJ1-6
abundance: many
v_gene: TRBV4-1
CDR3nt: TGCGCCAGCAGCCAAGATTATCCGGGACAGGGAGGTTCACCCCTCCACTTT
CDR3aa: CASSQDYPGQGGSPLHF

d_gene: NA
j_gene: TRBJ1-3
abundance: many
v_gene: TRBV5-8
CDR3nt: TGTGCCAGCAGCTTGGCTTCACAGGGCTCGAATGGAAACACCATATATTTT
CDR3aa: CASSLASQGSNGNTIYF

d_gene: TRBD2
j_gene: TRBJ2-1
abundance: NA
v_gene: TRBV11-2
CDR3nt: TGTGCCAGCAGCTTACGGACTAGCGGGGGGGGCGATGAGCAGTTCTTC
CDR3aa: CASSLRTSGGGDEQFF

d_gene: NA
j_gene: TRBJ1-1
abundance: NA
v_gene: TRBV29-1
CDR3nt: TGCAGCGCTGACCGGGGGGACACTGAAGCTTTCTTT
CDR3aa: CSADRGDTEAFF

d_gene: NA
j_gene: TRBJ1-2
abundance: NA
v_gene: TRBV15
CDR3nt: TGTGCCACCAGCAGGGAGCCGGGGAGCTACGCCTTC
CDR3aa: CATSREPGSYAF

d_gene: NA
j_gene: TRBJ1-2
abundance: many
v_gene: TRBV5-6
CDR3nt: TGTGCCAGCAGGGGGGTTTATGGCTACACCTTC
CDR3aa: CASRGVYGYTF

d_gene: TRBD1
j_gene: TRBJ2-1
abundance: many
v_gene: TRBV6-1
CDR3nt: TGTGCCAGCAGTGATCTGGGACAGGTCCGCCCATTTACAAATGAGCAGTTCTTC
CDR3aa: CASSDLGQVRPFTNEQFF

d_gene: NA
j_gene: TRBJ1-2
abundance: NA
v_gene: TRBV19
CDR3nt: TGTGCCACCCAGCGGGGGAATGGCTACACCTTC
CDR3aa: CATQRGNGYTF

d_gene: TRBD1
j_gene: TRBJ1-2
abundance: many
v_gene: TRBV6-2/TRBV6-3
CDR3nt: TGTGCCGGATCTAAGGGACAGGGACTGTATGGCTACACCTTC
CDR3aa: CAGSKGQGLYGYTF

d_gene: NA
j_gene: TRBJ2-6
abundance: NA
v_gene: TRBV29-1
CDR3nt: TGCAGCGTGGGGCCCCGATCTGGGGCCAACGTCCTGACTTTC
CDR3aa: CSVGPRSGANVLTF

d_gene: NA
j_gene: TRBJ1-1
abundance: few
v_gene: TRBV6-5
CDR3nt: TGTGCCAGCAGTTACCCCCGGGGGGGGGCGGACACTGAAGCTTTCTTT
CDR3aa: CASSYPRGGADTEAFF

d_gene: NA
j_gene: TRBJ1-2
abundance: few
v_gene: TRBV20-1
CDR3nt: TGCAGTGCTAGCCCAGGACATGGCTACACCTTC
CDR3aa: CSASPGHGYTF

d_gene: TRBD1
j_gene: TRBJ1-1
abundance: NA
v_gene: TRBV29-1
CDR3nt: TGCAGCGTTGAAGATCGAGGGGGCAACACTGAAGCTTTCTTT
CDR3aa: CSVEDRGGNTEAFF

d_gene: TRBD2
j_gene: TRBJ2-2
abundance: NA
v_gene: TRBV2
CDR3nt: TGTGCCAGCAGAACACTAGCGGGGGGGACCGGGGAGCTGTTTTTT
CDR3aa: CASRTLAGGTGELFF

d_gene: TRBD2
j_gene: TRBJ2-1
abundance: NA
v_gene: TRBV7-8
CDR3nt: TGTGCCAGCAGCTCTCGACTAGCGGGGAGTTCCTACAATGAGCAGTTCTTC
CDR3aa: CASSSRLAGSSYNEQFF

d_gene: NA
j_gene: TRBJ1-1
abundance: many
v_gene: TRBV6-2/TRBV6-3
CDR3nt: TGTGCCAGCAGTAATTCTGGGACTGAAGCTTTCTTT
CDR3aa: CASSNSGTEAFF

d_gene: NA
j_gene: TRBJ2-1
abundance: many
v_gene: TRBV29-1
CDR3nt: TGCAGCGCCGAGAAAAGCGTCGCCCCCTACAATGAGCAGTTCTTC
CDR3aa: CSAEKSVAPYNEQFF

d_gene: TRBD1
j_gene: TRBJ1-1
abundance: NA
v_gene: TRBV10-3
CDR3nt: TGTGCCATCAGTAAGGACAGGGCCCTGAACACTGAAGCTTTCTTT
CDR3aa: CAISKDRALNTEAFF

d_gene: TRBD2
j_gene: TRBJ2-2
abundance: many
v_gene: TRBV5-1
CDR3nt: TGCGCCAGCAGCCCGACAGCGGGGGCCTTTACCGGGGAGCTGTTTTTT
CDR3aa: CASSPTAGAFTGELFF

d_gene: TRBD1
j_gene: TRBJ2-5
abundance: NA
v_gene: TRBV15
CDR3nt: TGTGCCACCAGCAGTTACAGGGGCGGCCAAGAGACCCAGTACTTC
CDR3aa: CATSSYRGGQETQYF

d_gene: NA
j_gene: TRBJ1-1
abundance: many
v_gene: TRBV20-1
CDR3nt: TGCAGTGCTCCCTTAGCCGTGAACACTGAAGCTTTCTTT
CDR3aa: CSAPLAVNTEAFF

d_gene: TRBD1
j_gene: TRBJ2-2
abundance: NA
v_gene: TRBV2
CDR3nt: TGTGCCAGCAGTGGGCAGGGGGCGCGAAACGGGGAGCTGTTTTTT
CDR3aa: CASSGQGARNGELFF

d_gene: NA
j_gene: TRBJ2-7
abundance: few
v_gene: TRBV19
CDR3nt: TGTGCCAGTAGTATTTATCAGGGAGCCTACGAGCAGTACTTC
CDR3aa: CASSIYQGAYEQYF

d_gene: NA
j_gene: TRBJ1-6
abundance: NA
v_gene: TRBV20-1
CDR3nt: TGCAGTGCTAGAGAAGCGATGGGTAATTCACCCCTCCACTTT
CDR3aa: CSAREAMGNSPLHF

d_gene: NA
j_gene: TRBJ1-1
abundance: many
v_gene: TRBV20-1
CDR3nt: TGCAGTGCTACAGGGATTCACACTGAAGCTTTCTTT
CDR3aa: CSATGIHTEAFF